The T cell receptor beta chain under discussion was sequenced for a study of CD4+ T cells in melanoma (dated by TCRdb to 2022 to 2024). Regarding the complete study: The study examined neoantigen-specific CD4+ T cells in human melanoma. Overall study results and their limits: The report described a correlation between neoantigen-specific CD4+ T cells and the function of CD8+ T cells, macrophages and B cells. According to the report, neoantigen-specific CD4+ T cells in melanoma displayed diverse differentiation states.

This clone was counted a few times. No cognate antigen has been identified for it. Base qualities are not at hand, and no much larger clone is one base apart. Library construction relied on the immunoSEQ multiplex PCR assay. TCRdb carries this immuneACCESS record with in-frame sequences only. Its versions omit some clonotypes, under half of them owing to an unresolved V gene in the studies checked, with the rest unexplained. The sample data list 9,500 to 12,000 clones, and 65% to 75% of these were observed just once. The biggest ten clones account for 9% to 15% of the sample. Trimming costs V 3 bases and J 3 bases, and their ends lie 30 bases apart. There are 20 amino acids in the CDR3, from cysteine to phenylalanine inclusive. Only the CDR3 region is kept as DNA, spanning 60 bases read in frame from base 1. Patients with melanoma were used as donors.

This TCR came from a human donor with melanoma. The sequence joins TRBV23-1 to TRBJ2-7, with a weak D call of TRBD1 (6 bases match). TRBV23-1 is noted as an ORF with a role that remains uncertain. Sequenced input: cells from a culture (not recorded whether cultured in vitro). CDR3 loop: CASSHSEIRDNGQWNYEQYF. The DNA reads as follows: TGCGCCAGCAGTCACTCTGAGATCCGGGACAATGGCCAGTGGAACTACGAGCAGTACTTC.